Listed here is a single TCR beta chain. At survey level, the immunoSEQ assay was run in its v3.0 version. Method: immunoSEQ multiplex PCR; TCRdb's copy keeps in-frame clones and lacks some. The sample consists of about 35,000 clones, 70% to 90% of them appearing once. This CDR3 has 13 amino acids. Trimming at V came to 3 bases and at J to 5 bases, leaving 3 bases not matched to a gene. Germline V lookup: CDR1 MNHEY, CDR2 SMNVEV (reference sequence). The data belong to a study of long-term antiretroviral therapy in people with HIV. This chain links TRBV27 with TRBJ2-5; 7 bases align to TRBD1. The specimen comprised unsorted PBMCs, sampled 2.2 years after starting antiretroviral therapy. The receptor was isolated from a young man with HIV. CDR3 nucleotide sequence: TGTGCCAGCAGTTTGCAGGGGGTGGAGACCCAGTACTTC. This gives the protein CASSLQGVETQYF.